Sequencing of this T cell receptor beta chain was carried out in a study of regulatory T cells in long-lasting Graves disease. As for time point: newly diagnosed GD, antithyroid drugs for less than 3 months. Scientists built the TCR library using RNA that was extracted from PBMCs. Germline V lookup: CDR1 KGHDR, CDR2 SFDVKD. This CDR3 has 13 amino acids. Between the trimmed V and J ends, which lost 1 base and 14 bases, there was a span of 14 bases. Arm-PCR of CDR3 regions and iRepertoire HTBI primers were the basis on which TCR beta libraries were built. TCRdb re-called the multiplex PCR reads with MiXCR, one entry per CDR3 protein. The sample contains approximately 540,000 distinct CDR3 sequences, more than 10% of which appear only once. In this sample, this clonotype turned up a few times. The same sample was also studied in work on T cells in Graves' hyperthyroidism and ophthalmopathy.

Material: peripheral blood mononuclear cells (PBMCs), obtained at new diagnosis, from a patient treated with antithyroid drugs. The sequence derives from a woman in her thirties with Graves disease. The chain recombines TRBV24-1 with TRBJ2-1; perhaps TRBD2 as D (5 bases). CDR3 nucleotide sequence: TGTGCCACCAGTGATTTTGAGGGAAGCGGTAAGTTCTTC. Amino acid sequence: CATSDFEGSGKFF.